This T cell receptor beta chain was observed in a study of control samples from healthy donors and cancer patients (dated by TCRdb to 2018 to 2020). Library preparation employed the immunoSEQ multiplex PCR assay. TCRdb took this table from immuneACCESS and kept in-frame rearrangements with V and J called. Such tables lack part of the clones; where checked against another copy, unresolved V genes explain under half of the gap, and the rest is unexplained. The sample table contains approximately 49,000 clones; only one count was recorded for roughly 90% of them. The ten largest clones add up to approximately 1.4% of the sample. Inclusive of the bounding cysteine and phenylalanine, the CDR3 is 15 residues long. Only the CDR3 part of the read is kept: 45 bases, read in frame from the first base. The junction carries 17 bases between V and J, which are trimmed by 5 bases and 3 bases respectively. Via the germline V gene (reference sequence), CDR1 is LNHNV and CDR2 YYDKDF.

For this clone: The antigen it recognizes is unknown. The input lacks base qualities; no much larger clone sits a single base away.

The sample was PBMCs. This clonotype was sampled from a man aged 35 to 55 with colorectal cancer. Here the chain combines TRBV15 and TRBJ2-7; D gene: possibly TRBD1, on 5 matching bases. The CDR3 amino acid sequence is: CATSSSVQGVYEQYF. The DNA is as follows: TGTGCCACCAGCTCCTCGGTCCAGGGTGTCTACGAGCAGTACTTC.